The rows below give T cell receptor beta chains drawn from one sample of a study of identical twins. One entry per CDR3 protein results from TCRdb running MiXCR on the 5' RACE reads. Found here are fewer than 650,000 distinct CDR3 sequences, just over 7% of them singletons; the top ten hold 1.6%. The same data also contributed to another study, on yellow fever vaccine responses in identical twins.

The sample was PBMCs. The source is a woman aged 18 to 35 in good health. Each CDR3 is given with its conserved first and last residue. A D gene is named only where the DNA matches it firmly. Size tells how often a clone was seen (once, few, many) or the class of an expanded clone, and some rows leave it out.

many	TRBJ2-3	TRBV12-3/TRBV12-4	.	CASSRWTDTQYF	TGTGCCAGCAGTCGCTGGACAGATACGCAGTATTTT
.	TRBJ1-6	TRBV29-1	TRBD1	CSAAAGTDNSPLHF	TGCAGCGCCGCCGCCGGGACAGATAATTCACCCCTCCACTTT
few	TRBJ1-2	TRBV24-1	TRBD1	CATSDPGQGVKGYTF	TGTGCCACCAGTGACCCCGGACAGGGGGTAAAGGGCTACACCTTC
many	TRBJ1-5	TRBV12-3/TRBV12-4	TRBD1	CASSLGPRQGGQPQHF	TGTGCCAGCAGTTTAGGCCCCCGACAGGGAGGGCAGCCCCAGCATTTT
many	TRBJ2-4	TRBV5-1	TRBD1	CASSLVGTGQVHTKNIQYF	TGCGCCAGCAGCTTGGTCGGGACAGGGCAAGTTCACACCAAAAACATTCAGTACTTC
many	TRBJ2-2	TRBV5-1	TRBD2	CASSSTSGTGELFF	TGCGCCAGCAGCTCAACTAGCGGCACCGGGGAGCTGTTTTTT
few	TRBJ2-5	TRBV3-1	.	CASSQMDPGHLLETQYF	TGTGCCAGCAGCCAAATGGACCCTGGGCATCTCTTAGAGACCCAGTACTTC
few	TRBJ2-1	TRBV12-5	TRBD2	CASGSGLAGAILRNEQFF	TGTGCTAGTGGCTCCGGACTAGCGGGAGCTATCCTCAGGAATGAGCAGTTCTTC
few	TRBJ2-1	TRBV4-1	TRBD2	CASSRDKLASLYNEQFF	TGCGCCAGCAGCCGCGATAAACTAGCGTCCCTCTACAATGAGCAGTTCTTC
.	TRBJ2-3	TRBV15	TRBD2	CATSRGNSGGRTDTQYF	TGTGCCACCAGCAGGGGGAATAGCGGGGGCCGCACAGATACGCAGTATTTT
few	TRBJ2-3	TRBV29-1	TRBD2	CSVGSRTSGTTSTDTQYF	TGCAGCGTAGGGTCTCGGACTAGCGGGACTACTAGCACAGATACGCAGTATTTT
many	TRBJ2-3	TRBV7-2	TRBD1	CASSLAGTGVTDTQYF	TGTGCCAGCAGCTTAGCCGGGACAGGGGTGACAGATACGCAGTATTTT
few	TRBJ2-5	TRBV15	.	CATSRVPPMGQETQYF	TGTGCCACCAGCAGAGTACCCCCCATGGGTCAAGAGACCCAGTACTTC
many	TRBJ1-3	TRBV7-9	.	CASSITGFGNTIYF	TGTGCCAGCAGCATTACAGGGTTTGGAAACACCATATATTTT
few	TRBJ2-1	TRBV7-2	TRBD2	CASKGTSKYEQFF	TGTGCCAGCAAAGGGACTAGTAAATATGAGCAGTTCTTC
many	TRBJ1-1	TRBV25-1	.	CASTEGGEKAFF	TGTGCCAGCACCGAGGGTGGGGAAAAAGCTTTCTTT
few	TRBJ2-5	TRBV24-1	.	CATSDNREPVRETQYF	TGTGCCACCAGTGATAACCGGGAGCCTGTTAGAGAGACCCAGTACTTC
many	TRBJ2-1	TRBV12-3/TRBV12-4	.	CASSHRVSYNEQFF	TGTGCCAGCAGCCACAGGGTGTCCTACAATGAGCAGTTCTTC
many	TRBJ1-1	TRBV12-3/TRBV12-4	TRBD1	CASSPTGTNTEAFF	TGTGCCAGCAGTCCGACAGGGACGAACACTGAAGCTTTCTTT
many	TRBJ2-1	TRBV4-2	.	CASSQDGTEPRYNEQFF	TGTGCCAGCAGCCAAGATGGCACCGAACCTCGCTACAATGAGCAGTTCTTC
.	TRBJ2-1	TRBV28	.	CASSFQGPYNEQFF	TGTGCCAGCAGTTTTCAGGGCCCCTACAATGAGCAGTTCTTC
many	TRBJ2-2	TRBV5-1	.	CASKDSTGELFF	TGCGCCAGCAAGGACAGCACCGGGGAGCTGTTTTTT
few	TRBJ2-1	TRBV12-3/TRBV12-4	TRBD2	CASSAGTTFGNEQFF	TGTGCCAGCAGTGCGGGGACTACCTTTGGAAATGAGCAGTTCTTC
.	TRBJ2-7	TRBV20-1	.	CSAEGVGRAGEQYF	TGCAGTGCCGAGGGGGTAGGGAGGGCGGGCGAGCAGTACTTC
.	TRBJ2-3	TRBV5-5	TRBD1	CASTLGTGNPDTQYF	TGTGCCAGCACCCTTGGGACAGGGAACCCAGATACGCAGTATTTT
many	TRBJ2-6	TRBV5-1	TRBD1	CASSLLQGAFGANVLTF	TGCGCCAGCAGCTTGCTCCAGGGGGCGTTCGGGGCCAACGTCCTGACTTTC
.	TRBJ2-7	TRBV4-1	.	CASSQGGRTGDEQYF	TGCGCCAGCAGCCAAGGAGGGAGGACTGGGGACGAGCAGTACTTC
few	TRBJ2-5	TRBV10-3	.	CAISEGLMQETQYF	TGTGCCATCAGTGAAGGACTGATGCAAGAGACCCAGTACTTC
many	TRBJ1-2	TRBV5-6	TRBD1	CASSLTGAYGYTF	TGTGCCAGCAGCTTGACAGGGGCCTATGGCTACACCTTC
few	TRBJ2-6	TRBV29-1	TRBD2	CSVISGWAGANVLTF	TGCAGCGTTATTAGCGGGTGGGCCGGGGCCAACGTCCTGACTTTC
few	TRBJ2-1	TRBV20-1	.	CSATDSLGEQFF	TGCAGTGCCACAGACTCCCTCGGAGAGCAGTTCTTC
.	TRBJ2-2	TRBV10-3	.	CAISESERRLTGELFF	TGTGCCATCAGTGAGTCGGAGCGTCGACTTACCGGGGAGCTGTTTTTT
.	TRBJ1-6	TRBV5-1	TRBD1	CASSARDRGSGSPLHF	TGCGCCAGCAGCGCCCGGGACAGGGGTTCCGGTTCACCCCTCCACTTT
many	TRBJ2-1	TRBV7-3	TRBD2	CASRSPSGRNEQFF	TGTGCCAGCAGGTCGCCTAGCGGGAGGAATGAGCAGTTCTTC
.	TRBJ1-1	TRBV5-1	.	CASSFGAVNTEAFF	TGCGCCAGCAGCTTCGGGGCTGTGAACACTGAAGCTTTCTTT
many	TRBJ1-2	TRBV5-1	.	CASSPDGNYGYTF	TGTGCCAGCAGCCCCGACGGGAACTATGGCTACACCTTC
few	TRBJ2-5	TRBV7-9	TRBD2	CASSPAGNSGTKETQYF	TGTGCCAGCAGCCCAGCGGGTAATAGCGGGACCAAAGAGACCCAGTACTTC
few	TRBJ2-1	TRBV6-1	.	CATLKAEGPDSSSYNEQFF	TGTGCCACATTGAAGGCCGAAGGACCGGACTCGAGCTCCTACAATGAGCAGTTCTTC
few	TRBJ2-2	TRBV6-2/TRBV6-3	TRBD2	CASSYPLAGASNTGELFF	TGTGCCAGCAGTTACCCGCTAGCGGGGGCCTCGAACACCGGGGAGCTGTTTTTT
many	TRBJ2-2	TRBV10-1	.	CASSDPTDTGELFF	TGCGCCAGCAGTGACCCGACAGACACCGGGGAGCTGTTTTTT
many	TRBJ1-1	TRBV20-1	.	CSARGVGDTEAFF	TGCAGTGCTAGAGGGGTGGGGGACACTGAAGCTTTCTTT
.	TRBJ2-2	TRBV20-1	.	CSARGSGNTGELFF	TGCAGTGCTAGAGGATCCGGGAACACCGGGGAGCTGTTTTTT
many	TRBJ2-7	TRBV7-8	.	CASSLGTDSYEQYF	TGTGCCAGCAGCTTAGGGACAGACTCATACGAGCAGTACTTC
many	TRBJ1-2	TRBV7-9	.	CASSLTEARGYTF	TGTGCCAGCAGCCTAACAGAGGCGAGGGGCTACACCTTC
few	TRBJ2-3	TRBV28	.	CASSFEIRTDTQYF	TGTGCCAGCAGTTTCGAGATTCGCACAGATACGCAGTATTTT
few	TRBJ2-5	TRBV28	TRBD2	CASSLVVFSGSGETQYF	TGTGCCAGCAGCCTGGTGGTCTTTAGCGGGAGCGGAGAGACCCAGTACTTC
many	TRBJ2-1	TRBV20-1	.	CSAPNSAINHNEQFF	TGCAGTGCTCCGAATAGCGCAATTAACCACAATGAGCAGTTCTTC
many	TRBJ2-5	TRBV5-5	TRBD2	CASSLGTSGTETQYF	TGTGCCAGCAGCTTGGGGACTAGCGGGACTGAGACCCAGTACTTC
many	TRBJ2-4	TRBV12-3/TRBV12-4	TRBD1	CASSPDRELAKNIQYF	TGTGCCAGCAGTCCGGACAGGGAACTAGCCAAAAACATTCAGTACTTC
many	TRBJ1-5	TRBV7-2	.	CASSLDWTSQPQHF	TGTGCCAGCAGCTTGGATTGGACGTCTCAGCCCCAGCATTTT
few	TRBJ1-1	TRBV3-1	.	CASSQGNLNTEAFF	TGTGCCAGCAGCCAAGGCAACCTAAACACTGAAGCTTTCTTT
few	TRBJ1-1	TRBV10-2	.	CASSDYKSTMNTEAFF	TGCGCCAGCAGTGATTACAAAAGTACCATGAACACTGAAGCTTTCTTT
.	TRBJ2-3	TRBV12-3/TRBV12-4	TRBD1	CASSLRGQGSDTQYF	TGTGCCAGCAGTTTACGGGGACAGGGCTCAGATACGCAGTATTTT
many	TRBJ2-3	TRBV15	TRBD2	CATSRDSGTSGASTDTQYF	TGTGCCACCAGCAGAGATTCCGGAACTAGCGGGGCTAGCACAGATACGCAGTATTTT